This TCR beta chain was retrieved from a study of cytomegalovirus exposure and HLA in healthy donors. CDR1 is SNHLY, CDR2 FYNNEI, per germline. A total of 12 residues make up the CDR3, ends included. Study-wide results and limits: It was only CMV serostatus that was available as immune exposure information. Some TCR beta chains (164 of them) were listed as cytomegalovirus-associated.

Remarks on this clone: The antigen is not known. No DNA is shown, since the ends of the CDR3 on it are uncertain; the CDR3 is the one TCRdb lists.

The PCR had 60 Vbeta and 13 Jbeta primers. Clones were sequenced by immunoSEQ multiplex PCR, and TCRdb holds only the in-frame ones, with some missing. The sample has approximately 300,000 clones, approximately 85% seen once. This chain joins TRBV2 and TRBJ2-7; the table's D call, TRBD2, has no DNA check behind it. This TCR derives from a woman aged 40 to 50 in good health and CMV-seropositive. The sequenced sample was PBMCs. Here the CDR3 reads CASILGDFGKYF.